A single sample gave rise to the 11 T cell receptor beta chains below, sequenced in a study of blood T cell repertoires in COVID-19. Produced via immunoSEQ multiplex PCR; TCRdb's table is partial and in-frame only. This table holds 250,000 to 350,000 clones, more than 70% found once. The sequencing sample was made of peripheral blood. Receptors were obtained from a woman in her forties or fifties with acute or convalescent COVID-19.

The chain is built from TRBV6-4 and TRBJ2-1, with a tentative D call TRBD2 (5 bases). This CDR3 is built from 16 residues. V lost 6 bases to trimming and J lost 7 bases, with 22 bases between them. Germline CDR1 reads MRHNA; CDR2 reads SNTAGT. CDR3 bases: TGTGCCAGCAGCTCCCGGGGAGTCGATGGGCATAATGAGCAGTTCTTC. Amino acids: CASSSRGVDGHNEQFF.

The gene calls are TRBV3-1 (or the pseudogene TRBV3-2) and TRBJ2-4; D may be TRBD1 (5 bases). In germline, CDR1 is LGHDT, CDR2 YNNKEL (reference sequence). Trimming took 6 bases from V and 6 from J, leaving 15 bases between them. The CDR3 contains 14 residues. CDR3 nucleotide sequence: TGTGCCAGCAGTCGCGTAGGGGTTGGAAACATTCAGTACTTC. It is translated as CASSRVGVGNIQYF.

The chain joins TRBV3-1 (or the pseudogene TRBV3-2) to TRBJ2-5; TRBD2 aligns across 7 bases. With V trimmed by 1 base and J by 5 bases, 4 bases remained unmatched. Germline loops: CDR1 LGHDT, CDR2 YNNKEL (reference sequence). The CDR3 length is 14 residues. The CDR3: CASSQGLAAETQYF. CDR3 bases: TGTGCCAGCAGCCAAGGTCTAGCGGCGGAGACCCAGTACTTC.

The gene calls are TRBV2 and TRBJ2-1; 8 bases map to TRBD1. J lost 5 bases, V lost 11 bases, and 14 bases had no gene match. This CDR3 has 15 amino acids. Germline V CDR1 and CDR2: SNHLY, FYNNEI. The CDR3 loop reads CAGALAGGPDNEQFF. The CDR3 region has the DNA TGTGCCGGTGCGCTTGCAGGGGGCCCGGACAATGAGCAGTTCTTC.

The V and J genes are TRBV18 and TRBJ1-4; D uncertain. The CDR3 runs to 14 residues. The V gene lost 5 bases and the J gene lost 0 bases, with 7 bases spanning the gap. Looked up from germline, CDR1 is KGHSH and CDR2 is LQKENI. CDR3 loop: CASSYQATNEKLFF. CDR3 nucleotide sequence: TGTGCCAGCTCATATCAGGCAACTAATGAAAAACTGTTTTTT.

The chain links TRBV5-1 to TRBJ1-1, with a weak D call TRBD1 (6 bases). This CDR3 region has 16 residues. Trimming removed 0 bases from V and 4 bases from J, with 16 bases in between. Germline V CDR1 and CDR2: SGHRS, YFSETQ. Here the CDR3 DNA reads TGCGCCAGCAGCTTGGTCCCAGGGGAACGAGGCACTGAAGCTTTCTTT. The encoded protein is CASSLVPGERGTEAFF.

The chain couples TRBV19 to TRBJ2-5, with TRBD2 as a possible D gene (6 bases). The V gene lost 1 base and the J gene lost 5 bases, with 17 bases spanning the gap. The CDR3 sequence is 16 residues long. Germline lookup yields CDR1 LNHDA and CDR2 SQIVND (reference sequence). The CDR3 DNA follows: TGTGCCAGTAGTATAGGGGAGGCGGACCCAGGGGAGACCCAGTACTTC. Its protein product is CASSIGEADPGETQYF.

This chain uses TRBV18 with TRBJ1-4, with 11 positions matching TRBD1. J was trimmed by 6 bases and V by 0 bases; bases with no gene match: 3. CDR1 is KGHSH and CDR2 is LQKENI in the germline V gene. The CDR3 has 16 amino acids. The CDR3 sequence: CASSPPPGQGDEKLFF. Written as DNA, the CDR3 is TGTGCCAGCTCACCACCGCCGGGACAGGGGGATGAAAAACTGTTTTTT.

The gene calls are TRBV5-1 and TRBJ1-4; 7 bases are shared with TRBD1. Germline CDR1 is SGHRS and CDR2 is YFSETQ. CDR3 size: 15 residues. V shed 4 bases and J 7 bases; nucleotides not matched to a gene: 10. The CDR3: CASSPGDSELEKLFF. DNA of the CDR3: TGCGCCAGCAGCCCCGGGGACAGTGAACTTGAAAAACTGTTTTTT.

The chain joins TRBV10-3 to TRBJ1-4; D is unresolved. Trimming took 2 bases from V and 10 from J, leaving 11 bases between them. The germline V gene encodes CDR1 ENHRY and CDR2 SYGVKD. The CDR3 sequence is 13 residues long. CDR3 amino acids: CAISEHEKLKLFF. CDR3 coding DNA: TGTGCCATCAGTGAGCATGAAAAACTAAAACTGTTTTTT.

The CDR3 nucleotides are TGTGCCAGCTCCGCGGGACAGTCGGACACTGGCGAGCAGTACTTC. Its translation is CASSAGQSDTGEQYF. This chain joins TRBV18 and TRBJ2-7; D is perhaps TRBD1 (7 bases). There are 15 residues in the CDR3. The germline V gene encodes CDR1 KGHSH and CDR2 LQKENI. Trimming took off 6 bases at V and 6 bases at J, with 21 bases between the two ends.